What follows are 32 T cell receptor beta chains derived from one specimen sequenced in a study of human T cells and chemical hapten exposure. Described time point: patch test 2, 6 weeks after DPC sensitization. As to treatment: therapeutic diphenylcyclopropenone sensitization with weekly scalp DPC. One entry per CDR3 protein results from TCRdb running MiXCR on the RACE reads. The table shows 110,000 to 150,000 distinct CDR3 sequences, with around 11% occurring only once. Sequences were derived from whole blood, sampled in connection with sensitization to the hapten diphenylcyclopropenone (DPC). These TCRs come from a woman aged 45-60 years with alopecia areata. Some clones in this sample may be carry-over from other donors' samples.

The rearrangement links TRBV12-3 or TRBV12-4 to TRBJ2-3; TRBD2 matches 9 bases. With V trimmed by 10 bases and J by 7 bases, 24 bases remained unmatched. The CDR3 has 18 amino acids. This CDR3 is CATGGGPSAGGPMYTQYF. CDR3 DNA: TGTGCCACAGGGGGGGGTCCCTCGGCGGGAGGGCCGATGTATACGCAGTATTTT.

This clonotype was counted a few times. The chain uses TRBV7-2 and TRBJ2-7; 13 bases fit TRBD2. After removal of 3 bases from V and 0 bases from J, the junction contained 5 bases not matched to a gene. Germline-derived CDR1 and CDR2 are SGHTA and FQGNSA. CDR3 length: 17 residues. This CDR3 is CASSLGLAGTLSYEQYF. The CDR3 region has the DNA TGTGCCAGCAGCTTGGGACTAGCGGGAACCCTCTCCTACGAGCAGTACTTC. The whole variable domain, remainder taken from reference TRBV7-2 and TRBJ2-7, is GAGVSQSPSNKVTEKGKDVELRCDPISGHTALYWYRQSLGQGLEFLIYFQGNSAPDKSGLPSDRFSAERTGGSVSTLTIQRTQQEDSAVYLCASSLGLAGTLSYEQYFGPGTRLTVT.

The V and J genes are TRBV30 and TRBJ2-2; D is perhaps TRBD1 (5 bases). Trimming removed 4 bases at V and 6 bases at J, with 15 bases between. Per germline, CDR1 GTSNPN and CDR2 SVGIG (reference sequence). CDR3 size: 14 residues. Here the CDR3 DNA reads TGTGCCTGGACTTGGGGCCCTAACTCCGGGGAGCTGTTTTTT. This codes for CAWTWGPNSGELFF. The full variable domain, rest sourced from reference TRBV30 and TRBJ2-2, is SQTIHQWPATLVQPVGSPLSLECTVEGTSNPNLYWYRQAAGRGLQLLFYSVGIGQISSEVPQNLSASRPQDRQFILSSKKLLLSDSGFYLCAWTWGPNSGELFFGEGSRLTVL.

The V gene is TRBV7-2, the J gene TRBJ1-1; D is ambiguous. Trimming pared 5 bases from V and 0 bases from J, leaving 13 bases between. The CDR3 has 15 amino acids. Germline V CDR1 and CDR2: SGHTA, FQGNSA. The CDR3 coding sequence is TGTGCCAGCAGCCCAATGAGTTCCCTGAACACTGAAGCTTTCTTT. It specifies CASSPMSSLNTEAFF.

This clonotype appeared a few times. The chain carries TRBV20-1 and TRBJ2-3; 8 nucleotides agree with TRBD2. The V segment lost 5 bases and the J segment 5 bases; nucleotides outside the gene matches: 9. The CDR3 runs 14 residues. Germline V CDR1 and CDR2: DFQATT, SNEGSKA (reference sequence). The CDR3 coding sequence is TGCAGTGCTGCTTCTAGCGGGCGTCGAGATACGCAGTATTTT. It codes for CSAASSGRRDTQYF.

This clonotype was recorded at least ten times. The V gene is TRBV6-6, the J gene TRBJ2-5; the D is unclear. The CDR3 contains 14 residues. V was clipped by 4 bases and J by 1 base, with 10 bases between them. From germline, CDR1 is MNHNY and CDR2 SVGAGI (reference sequence). The CDR3 spells CASSSPRAQETQYF. CDR3 sequence (DNA): TGTGCCAGCAGTTCCCCTCGGGCCCAAGAGACCCAGTACTTC.

V and J are TRBV18 and TRBJ1-2; tentatively, D is TRBD1 (5 bases). V lost 3 bases and J lost 7, with 15 bases in between. This CDR3 region has 14 residues. CDR1 is KGHSH, CDR2 LQKENI, per germline. The CDR3 spells CASSPARQGSGYTF. The CDR3 nucleotides are TGTGCCAGCTCACCCGCCCGGCAGGGAAGTGGCTACACCTTC. Full variable domain (missing parts from reference TRBV18 and TRBJ1-2): NAGVMQNPRHLVRRRGQEARLRCSPMKGHSHVYWYRQLPEEGLKFMVYLQKENIIDESGMPKERFSAEFPKEGPSILRIQQVVRGDSAAYFCASSPARQGSGYTFGSGTRLTVV.

V is TRBV5-5 and J is TRBJ2-4; D may correspond to TRBD1 or TRBD2 (6 bases each). The length of the CDR3 is 17 residues. Trimming pared 1 base from V and 0 bases from J, leaving 14 bases between. Germline values: CDR1 SGHKS, CDR2 YYEKEE (reference sequence). CDR3 loop: CASSLISGALAKNIQYF. As DNA, the CDR3 is TGTGCCAGCAGCTTGATCTCGGGGGCCTTAGCCAAAAACATTCAGTACTTC.

This clonotype was observed a few times. J is TRBJ2-3 and V is TRBV7-8, with no clear D. The CDR3 covers 14 residues. The germline V and J ends were trimmed by 6 bases and 3 bases, with 13 bases remaining between them. CDR1 is SGHVS and CDR2 is FQNEAQ in the germline V gene. The CDR3 is CASSSAFSTDTQYF. The CDR3 DNA is TGTGCCAGCAGTTCTGCTTTCTCGACAGATACGCAGTATTTT. Full variable domain (rest looked up from reference TRBV7-8 and TRBJ2-3): GAGVSQSPRYKVAKRGQDVALRCDPISGHVSLFWYQQALGQGPEFLTYFQNEAQLDKSGLPSDRFFAERPEGSVSTLKIQRTQQEDSAVYLCASSSAFSTDTQYFGPGTRLTVL.

In its sample, this clonotype was seen many times. The J gene is TRBJ2-2, the V gene TRBV28; 11 bases line up with TRBD1. Germline V gene lookup returns CDR1 MDHEN and CDR2 SYDVKM. This CDR3 contains 17 residues. V trimming: 5 bases; J trimming: 4 bases; junction bases outside the gene matches: 9. The CDR3 loop is CASSLPGGTGGTGELFF. CDR3 DNA: TGTGCCAGCAGTCTTCCCGGAGGGACAGGGGGCACCGGGGAGCTGTTTTTT.

This clonotype was picked up a small number of times. J is TRBJ2-7 and V is TRBV20-1; 7 bases map to TRBD2. The CDR3 loop spans 14 amino acids. The germline gives CDR1 DFQATT, CDR2 SNEGSKA (reference sequence). V shed 2 bases and J 4 bases; nucleotides not matched to a gene: 8. CDR3 bases: TGCAGTGCTAGACGGAGCGGACTAGATTACGAGCAGTACTTC. This sequence encodes CSARRSGLDYEQYF.

This clonotype was seen repeatedly, ten times or more. This rearrangement joins TRBV5-1 to TRBJ1-1, with D possibly matching TRBD1 (5 bases). Germline lookup yields CDR1 SGHRS and CDR2 YFSETQ. Trimming removed 1 base from V and 9 bases from J, with 10 bases in between. The CDR3 spans 12 residues. The CDR3 nucleotides read TGCGCCAGCAGCTTGACAGGTTTGAAAGCTTTCTTT. Its translation: CASSLTGLKAFF. Full variable domain (missing parts from reference TRBV5-1 and TRBJ1-1): KAGVTQTPRYLIKTRGQQVTLSCSPISGHRSVSWYQQTPGQGLQFLFEYFSETQRNKGNFPGRFSGRQFSNSRSEMNVSTLELGDSALYLCASSLTGLKAFFGQGTRLTVV.

This clonotype was counted between two and nine times. The rearrangement links TRBV25-1 to TRBJ1-4; D gene ambiguous. The CDR3 loop spans 14 amino acids. V was pared by 5 bases and J by 5 bases, with 12 bases between. Germline CDR1 reads MGHDK; CDR2 reads SYGVNS. The CDR3 sequence: CASSPLAGNEKLFF. The CDR3 DNA reads TGTGCCAGCAGTCCCCTCGCCGGGAATGAAAAACTGTTTTTT.

The V gene is TRBV21-1, the J gene TRBJ2-3; TRBD2 reflects the table's D call only, with no check against the DNA. TRBV21-1 is flagged as a pseudogene. The CDR3 runs 18 residues. The CDR3 coding sequence is TGTGCCAGCAGCAAAGTCACTAGGGAGCGGGAGGGCCCTAATACGCAGTATTTT. Residues: CASSKVTREREGPNTQYF.

In this sample, this clonotype turned up many times. The rearrangement joins TRBV7-9 to TRBJ2-7, with 7 bases aligning to TRBD2. CDR3 length: 13 residues. V gave up 3 bases and J gave up 3 bases; unmatched junction bases: 2. The germline gives CDR1 SEHNR, CDR2 FQNEAQ (reference sequence). The CDR3 is CASSLRDYYEQYF. DNA of the CDR3: TGTGCCAGCAGCTTGCGGGACTACTACGAGCAGTACTTC. The entire variable domain, with the rest obtained from reference TRBV7-9 and TRBJ2-7, is as follows: DTGVSQNPRHKITKRGQNVTFRCDPISEHNRLYWYRQTLGQGPEFLTYFQNEAQLEKSRLLSDRFSAERPKGSFSTLEIQRTEQGDSAMYLCASSLRDYYEQYFGPGTRLTVT.

There are a few counts of this clonotype. CDR3 loop: CSARDPSLGQETQYF. The DNA for the CDR3 is TGCAGTGCTAGAGATCCGAGCCTGGGCCAAGAGACCCAGTACTTC. This rearrangement joins TRBV20-1 to TRBJ2-5; D call uncertain. Deletions cut 0 bases from V and 1 base from J, with 12 bases between. The CDR3 runs to 15 residues. CDR1 DFQATT and CDR2 SNEGSKA come from the germline V gene (reference sequence).

This clonotype was found many times. The CDR3 DNA is TGTGCCAGTAGTGGTTGCTATGGCTACACCTTC. The encoded protein is CASSGCYGYTF. The J gene is TRBJ1-2, the V gene TRBV19; D is uncertain. The V end lost 5 bases, the J end lost 4 bases, and 5 bases lay between the germline ends. From germline, CDR1 is LNHDA and CDR2 SQIVND (reference sequence). The CDR3 spans 11 residues. Complete variable domain (other parts from reference TRBV19 and TRBJ1-2): DGGITQSPKYLFRKEGQNVTLSCEQNLNHDAMYWYRQDPGQGLRLIYYSQIVNDFQKGDIAEGYSVSREKKESFPLTVTSAQKNPTAFYLCASSGCYGYTFGSGTRLTVV.

This clonotype was observed a few times. This chain joins TRBV7-9 and TRBJ2-1; TRBD1 aligns across 7 bases. The CDR3 sequence is 16 residues long. J was trimmed by 4 bases and V by 5 bases; bases with no gene match: 11. Germline CDR1 and CDR2: SEHNR and FQNEAQ (reference sequence). The CDR3 DNA follows: TGTGCCAGCAGCACCCTCCAGGGGACAGAGTACAATGAGCAGTTCTTC. Its translation is CASSTLQGTEYNEQFF.

This clonotype was counted between two and nine times. The gene calls are TRBV5-1 and TRBJ2-7; 10 nucleotides align to TRBD2. Germline CDR1 and CDR2: SGHRS and YFSETQ. The CDR3 consists of 14 residues. Germline trimming cut 4 bases from V and 4 bases from J; bases unmatched to any gene: 5. The CDR3: CASSPRTSGYEQYF. DNA for the CDR3: TGCGCCAGCAGCCCAAGGACTAGCGGATACGAGCAGTACTTC.

This clonotype was detected many times. The chain has TRBV9 and TRBJ2-1; TRBD1 aligns across 7 bases. The CDR3 contains 16 residues. Germline V gene data show CDR1 as SGDLS and CDR2 as YYNGEE. Trimming at V came to 4 bases and at J to 4 bases, leaving 11 bases not matched to a gene. The CDR3 here is CASSPHGAGGYNEQFF. As DNA, the CDR3 is TGTGCCAGCAGCCCCCACGGGGCAGGGGGTTACAATGAGCAGTTCTTC.

Relative to its sample, this clonotype is medium-sized (0.01 to 0.1%). V is TRBV6-2 or TRBV6-3 and J is TRBJ2-1; D is unclear. The CDR3 totals 11 residues. CDR1 is MNHEY, CDR2 SVGEGT, per germline. Deletions cut 11 bases from V and 9 bases from J, with 14 bases between. As DNA, the CDR3 is TGTGCCCTCCCCCCCGTGTGTGAGCAGTTCTTC. This codes for CALPPVCEQFF.

This clonotype was seen a few times. The rearrangement links TRBV20-1 to TRBJ1-5, with D possibly TRBD1 on 6 matching bases. V lost 7 bases and J lost 1, with 11 bases in between. Germline V gene data show CDR1 as DFQATT and CDR2 as SNEGSKA (reference sequence). The CDR3 loop spans 13 amino acids. CDR3 region: CSVKGGSNQPQHF. The CDR3 DNA follows: TGCAGTGTTAAGGGGGGAAGCAATCAGCCCCAGCATTTT.

This sequence joins TRBV29-1 and TRBJ1-1; no firm D call. The V and J ends lost 2 bases and 5 bases respectively, with 12 bases between them. The CDR3 is made up of 13 amino acids. The germline V gene encodes CDR1 SQVTM and CDR2 ANQGSEA. The chain's CDR3 is CSVEPPGWTEAFF. CDR3 coding DNA: TGCAGCGTTGAACCCCCCGGGTGGACTGAAGCTTTCTTT.

V is TRBV28 and J is TRBJ1-5; D unclear. Trimming removed 3 bases from V and 13 bases from J, with 16 bases in between. The CDR3 sequence is 13 residues long. Germline values: CDR1 MDHEN, CDR2 SYDVKM. The CDR3 sequence is CASSFMQVGFQHF. CDR3 DNA sequence: TGTGCCAGCAGTTTTATGCAGGTGGGCTTTCAGCATTTT.

Only a few counts were recorded for this clonotype. This rearrangement joins TRBV5-1 to TRBJ2-7; 7 bases match TRBD1. V shed 3 bases, J shed 5 bases, and the junction held 11 bases outside the gene matches. The CDR3 runs to 15 residues. CDR1 and CDR2 (germline): SGHRS, YFSETQ. The CDR3 sequence is CASSSFRQGFNEQYF. For the CDR3, the DNA is TGCGCCAGCAGCTCTTTTCGACAGGGATTCAACGAGCAGTACTTC.

The chain couples TRBV10-3 to TRBJ1-1; weak D call: TRBD1 (6 bases). This CDR3 comprises 13 residues. V lost 6 bases to trimming and J lost 5 bases, with 13 bases between them. Germline CDR1 ENHRY, CDR2 SYGVKD. This chain's CDR3 is CAIRGGVGTEAFF. The CDR3 bases are TGTGCCATCAGAGGGGGAGTGGGTACTGAAGCTTTCTTT.

The V and J genes are TRBV7-2 and TRBJ2-3; the match to TRBD1 covers 7 bases. From germline, CDR1 is SGHTA and CDR2 FQGNSA. With 1 base clipped from V and 6 bases from J, the junction kept 10 bases outside the gene matches. CDR3 length: 16 amino acids. CDR3 bases: TGTGCCAGCAGCTTAGGTGTTTGGCAGGGGGATGATACGCAGTATTTT. Protein: CASSLGVWQGDDTQYF.

This clonotype was seen ten or more times. For the CDR3, the DNA is TGCAGCGTGGACCGGGGGGCGGACGAGCAGTACTTC. It codes for CSVDRGADEQYF. V gene TRBV29-1 combines with J gene TRBJ2-7; possibly TRBD2 for D (7 bases). Trimming removed 6 bases at V and 5 bases at J, with 14 bases between. Per germline, CDR1 SQVTM and CDR2 ANQGSEA. This CDR3 region has 12 residues.

The chain is built from TRBV7-9 and TRBJ2-3; 11 bases line up with TRBD1. The junction had 14 bases not matched to a gene; V was cut back by 6 bases and J by 6 bases. Per the germline V gene, CDR1 is SEHNR and CDR2 is FQNEAQ (reference sequence). CDR3 length: 17 residues. CDR3 protein: CASSFKDRGRLWDTQYF. As DNA, the CDR3 is TGTGCCAGCAGTTTTAAGGACAGGGGGCGACTCTGGGATACGCAGTATTTT.

This clonotype was counted many times. This chain joins TRBV3-1 and TRBJ2-4, with no clear D. This CDR3 has 13 amino acids. V gave up 3 bases and J gave up 4 bases, with 7 bases separating them. Germline assignment: CDR1 LGHDT and CDR2 YNNKEL (reference sequence). CDR3 amino acids: CASSQGTKNIQYF. The CDR3 coding sequence is TGTGCCAGCAGCCAGGGAACTAAAAACATTCAGTACTTC.

In this sample, this clonotype turned up a few times. The J gene is TRBJ2-7, the V gene TRBV6-5, with TRBD2 matching 11 bases. V was pared by 0 bases and J by 2 bases, with 6 bases of the junction left unmatched. In germline, CDR1 is MNHEY, CDR2 SVGAGI. The CDR3 loop spans 17 amino acids. CDR3 bases: TGTGCCAGCAGTTACTCGAGTGCTAGCGGGAGGACCTACGAGCAGTACTTC. Protein: CASSYSSASGRTYEQYF.

This clonotype was observed a handful of times. V usage is TRBV9 and J usage is TRBJ1-2; unclear D gene. CDR1 and CDR2 from the germline V gene are SGDLS and YYNGEE. The CDR3 consists of 15 residues. V was cut by 3 bases and J by 0 bases, with 12 bases left in between. The CDR3 protein is CASSAGSNSNYGYTF. The CDR3 DNA is TGTGCCAGCAGCGCCGGATCGAACTCTAACTATGGCTACACCTTC.